A selection of T cell receptor beta chains follows, all from one sample in a study of blood T cell repertoires in COVID-19. Here immunoSEQ multiplex PCR was the method, and the copy in TCRdb shows in-frame clones only, minus some. The data hold around 170,000 clones, with 86% observed a single time. The sample comprised peripheral blood. Source of these receptors: a woman aged 25 to 45 with active or convalescent COVID-19. Both conserved end residues are part of each CDR3. D genes are given only for firm matches. Clone size is given for some rows only: seen once, a few or many times, or a class if the clone is expanded.

d_call clone_size j_call v_call cdr3_nt cdr3_aa
TRBD2 NA TRBJ2-7 TRBV27 TGTGCCAGCAGTCCCCGAGGGGTAGCGGGGAAATACGAGCAGTACTTC CASSPRGVAGKYEQYF
TRBD1 NA TRBJ1-1 TRBV19 TGTGCCAGTAGTATAGCCCTCGCAGGCAGGGGGGACACTGAAGCTTTCTTT CASSIALAGRGDTEAFF
TRBD1 NA TRBJ1-2 TRBV14 TGTGCCAGCAGCCTTTTGGGGACAGTCCATGGCTACACCTTC CASSLLGTVHGYTF
NA NA TRBJ1-2 TRBV19 TGTGCCAGTAGTATAGACAGGGGTGCCTATGGCTACACCTTC CASSIDRGAYGYTF
TRBD1 NA TRBJ1-1 TRBV20-1 TGCAGTGCAGAGACAGGGGGCTCGGCTTTCTTT CSAETGGSAFF
NA NA TRBJ1-5 TRBV6-5 TGTGCCACCTCTCGGGGGGATCAACCCAATCAGCCCCAGCATTTT CATSRGDQPNQPQHF
NA NA TRBJ2-1 TRBV7-9 TGTGCCAGCAGCTTGCTGGGGAACTTACAGGGCCATGAGCAGTTCTTC CASSLLGNLQGHEQFF
NA NA TRBJ2-6 TRBV6-2/TRBV6-3 TGTGCCAGCAGCGACGGGGGTTCTGGGGCCAACGTCCTGACTTTC CASSDGGSGANVLTF
NA NA TRBJ2-7 TRBV27 TGTGCCAGCAGTCCCCCAGGGGGGATCTCCTACGAGCAGTACTTC CASSPPGGISYEQYF
TRBD1 few TRBJ1-5 TRBV19 TGTGCCAGTAGTTATACGCAGGGGGGCAATCAGCCCCAGCATTTT CASSYTQGGNQPQHF
TRBD1 NA TRBJ2-2 TRBV14 TGTGCCAGCAGCCGAACCGGGACAGGGATCACCGGGGAGCTGTTTTTT CASSRTGTGITGELFF
TRBD1 once TRBJ2-2 TRBV4-1 TGCGCCAGCAGCCAAGGATTTCGGACAGGGTACACCGGGGAGCTGTTTTTT CASSQGFRTGYTGELFF
NA NA TRBJ1-1 TRBV4-1 TGCGCCAGCAGCCGCTCGGACAGATTAAACACTGAAGCTTTCTTT CASSRSDRLNTEAFF
TRBD1 few TRBJ1-3 TRBV29-1 TGCAGCGTCCAAAGGGACAGGGGCTCTGGAAACACCATATATTTT CSVQRDRGSGNTIYF
TRBD1 NA TRBJ1-1 TRBV12-3/TRBV12-4 TGTGCCAGCAGGTATACAGGGGGCACTGAAGCTTTCTTT CASRYTGGTEAFF
TRBD2 NA TRBJ2-7 TRBV28 TGTGCCAGCAGTTTCGGCGCTAGCGGGGTTAGGAGCTCCTACGAGCAGTACTTC CASSFGASGVRSSYEQYF
TRBD2 NA TRBJ2-3 TRBV5-1 TGCGCCAGCAGCTCGTTGGCTAGCGGTTTTGCAGATACGCAGTATTTT CASSSLASGFADTQYF
NA NA TRBJ1-1 TRBV6-4 TGTGCCAGCAGTTCACAGGTCACCACTGAAGCTTTCTTT CASSSQVTTEAFF
NA NA TRBJ2-3 TRBV5-4 TGTGCCAGCAAATACAGATCTAGCACAGATACGCAGTATTTT CASKYRSSTDTQYF
TRBD1 NA TRBJ1-2 TRBV4-1 TGCGCCAGCAGCCCACACATCGGGGCAATGACAGGGTTGTACGGCTACACCTTC CASSPHIGAMTGLYGYTF
TRBD2 NA TRBJ2-2 TRBV5-1 TGCGCCAGCAGCAGGGGCCCTAGCGGATACACCGGGGAGCTGTTTTTT CASSRGPSGYTGELFF
NA NA TRBJ1-5 TRBV7-2 TGTGCCAGCAGCTGGAAGAGGGCCTTCAATCAGCCCCAGCATTTT CASSWKRAFNQPQHF
TRBD1 NA TRBJ1-4 TRBV7-8 TGTGCCAGCAGCGCAGGGGGATTCGAAAAACTGTTTTTT CASSAGGFEKLFF
NA NA TRBJ1-4 TRBV4-2 TGTGCCAGCAGCCAAGATAGGGGGAATGAAAAACTGTTTTTT CASSQDRGNEKLFF
NA NA TRBJ2-5 TRBV12-3/TRBV12-4 TGTGCCAGCAGTTTTCTACCCTTAGAGACCCAGTACTTC CASSFLPLETQYF
NA NA TRBJ2-1 TRBV27 TGTGCCAGCAGTCCCGAAGGGGGATACTACAATGAGCAGTTCTTC CASSPEGGYYNEQFF
NA NA TRBJ1-5 TRBV19 TGTGCCAGTAGTATTTTTAAAGGGGTAAATCAGCCCCAGCATTTT CASSIFKGVNQPQHF
NA NA TRBJ2-2 TRBV6-1 TGTGCCAGCAGTGAAGGTCCGGGGTTACCCGGGGAGCTGTTTTTT CASSEGPGLPGELFF
NA NA TRBJ1-1 TRBV6-5 TGTGCCAGCAGTTCCCACCGGGGGGCCACTGAAGCTTTCTTT CASSSHRGATEAFF
NA NA TRBJ2-7 TRBV6-5 TGTGCCAGCGCAACTGGGGGGACTTACGAGCAGTACTTC CASATGGTYEQYF
NA NA TRBJ1-2 TRBV7-9 TGTGCCAGCAGCTTGGTGGGCAGAGACAGCTTC CASSLVGRDSF
NA NA TRBJ1-4 TRBV3-1/TRBV3-2 TGTGCCAGCAGCAGAGGGCTCCTCCAGGGGAATGAAAAACTGTTTTTT CASSRGLLQGNEKLFF
TRBD1 few TRBJ1-6 TRBV28 TGTGCCAGCAGTCCAGGGGGCCCCGTAAAGAATTCACCCCTCCACTTT CASSPGGPVKNSPLHF
NA NA TRBJ2-7 TRBV11-2 TGTGCCAGCAGCCCGTCTGTATTTGTCTACGAGCAGTACTTC CASSPSVFVYEQYF
TRBD1 NA TRBJ2-1 TRBV11-2 TGTGCCAGCAGCCATAGCGTGGGACAGCGGTACAATGAGCAGTTCTTC CASSHSVGQRYNEQFF
NA NA TRBJ1-6 TRBV7-9 TGTGCCAGCAGCCTCGGCGGTAGTAGTTCACCCCTCCACTTT CASSLGGSSSPLHF
TRBD2 NA TRBJ2-1 TRBV5-5 TGTGCCAGCAGCCCGATATTAGCGGGAGATCTCCACAATGAGCAGTTCTTC CASSPILAGDLHNEQFF
NA NA TRBJ1-2 TRBV11-2 TGTGCCAGCAGCTCCCTCGGGGGGGGGCGCCTCTATGGCTACACCTTC CASSSLGGGRLYGYTF
TRBD1 NA TRBJ1-5 TRBV2 TGTGCCAGCAGTGGCGGGACAGGGGGCGGGTATAGCAATCAGCCCCAGCATTTT CASSGGTGGGYSNQPQHF
TRBD1 NA TRBJ1-2 TRBV19 TGTGCCAGTAGTATGCAAACAGGGGTAATTAACTATGGCTACACCTTC CASSMQTGVINYGYTF
NA NA TRBJ2-1 TRBV3-1/TRBV3-2 TGTGCCAGCAGTCCAGAAAGGGGGAGCTCCTACAATGAGCAGTTCTTC CASSPERGSSYNEQFF
TRBD2 NA TRBJ2-2 TRBV5-4 TGTGCCAGCAGCTTGGAGGGGACTAGCGCGAACACCGGGGAGCTGTTTTTT CASSLEGTSANTGELFF
NA NA TRBJ1-6 TRBV3-1/TRBV3-2 TGTGCCAGCACCCAATACGGACCCACGAGCGGTTATAATTCACCCCTCCACTTT CASTQYGPTSGYNSPLHF
NA NA TRBJ1-4 TRBV7-8 TGTGCCAGCAGCCCATGGACAGTAGGGGAAAAACTGTTTTTT CASSPWTVGEKLFF
NA NA TRBJ1-5 TRBV19 TGTGCCAGTAGTATCGGGGGGGAAATCAATCAGCCCCAGCATTTT CASSIGGEINQPQHF
NA once TRBJ1-5 TRBV6-6 TGTGCCGCATTGGACAGAAGCAATCAGCCCCAGCATTTT CAALDRSNQPQHF
NA NA TRBJ1-2 TRBV10-3 TGTGCCATCAGTGACTTGGGGGCGTCTAACTATGGCTACACCTTC CAISDLGASNYGYTF
NA NA TRBJ2-2 TRBV7-9 TGTGCCAGCGACTGGTACACCGGGGAGCTGTTTTTT CASDWYTGELFF
NA NA TRBJ1-3 TRBV18 TGTGCCAGCTCACCGGGGGACACTGGAAACACCATATATTTT CASSPGDTGNTIYF
TRBD1 NA TRBJ1-2 TRBV27 TGTGCCAGCAGGAACAGGGGAGACGGCTACACCTTC CASRNRGDGYTF